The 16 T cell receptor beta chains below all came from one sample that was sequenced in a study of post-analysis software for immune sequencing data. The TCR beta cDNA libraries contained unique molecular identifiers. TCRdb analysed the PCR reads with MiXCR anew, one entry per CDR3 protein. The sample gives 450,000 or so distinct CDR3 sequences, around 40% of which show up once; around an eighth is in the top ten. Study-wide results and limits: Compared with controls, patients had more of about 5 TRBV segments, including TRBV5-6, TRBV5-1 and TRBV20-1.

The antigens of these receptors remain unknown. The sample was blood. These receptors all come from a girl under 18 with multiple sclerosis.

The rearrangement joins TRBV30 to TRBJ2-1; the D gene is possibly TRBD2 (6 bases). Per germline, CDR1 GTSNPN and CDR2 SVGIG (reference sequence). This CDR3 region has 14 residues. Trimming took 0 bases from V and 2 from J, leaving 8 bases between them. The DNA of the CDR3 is TGTGCCTGGAGTGTACGACTAGCCTACAATGAGCAGTTCTTC. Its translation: CAWSVRLAYNEQFF.

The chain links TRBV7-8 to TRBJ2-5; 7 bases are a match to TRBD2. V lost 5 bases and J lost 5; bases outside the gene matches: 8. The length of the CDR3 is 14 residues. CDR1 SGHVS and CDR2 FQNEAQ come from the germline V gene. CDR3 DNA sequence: TGTGCCAGCAGCCCGGGAGGTTGGGGGGAGACCCAGTACTTC. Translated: CASSPGGWGETQYF.

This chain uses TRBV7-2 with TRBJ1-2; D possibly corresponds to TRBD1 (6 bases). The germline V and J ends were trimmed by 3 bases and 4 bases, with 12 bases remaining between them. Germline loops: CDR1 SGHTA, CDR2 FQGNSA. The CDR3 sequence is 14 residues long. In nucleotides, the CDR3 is TGTGCCAGCAGCTTGAACAGGGAGGCCTATGGCTACACCTTC. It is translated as CASSLNREAYGYTF.

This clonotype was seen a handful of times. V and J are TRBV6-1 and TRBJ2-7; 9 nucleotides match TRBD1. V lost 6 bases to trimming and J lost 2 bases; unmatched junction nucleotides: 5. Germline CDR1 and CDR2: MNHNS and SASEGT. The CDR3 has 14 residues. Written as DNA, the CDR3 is TGTGCCAGCAGACCGGGACAGGGTACCTACGAGCAGTACTTC. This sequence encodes CASRPGQGTYEQYF.

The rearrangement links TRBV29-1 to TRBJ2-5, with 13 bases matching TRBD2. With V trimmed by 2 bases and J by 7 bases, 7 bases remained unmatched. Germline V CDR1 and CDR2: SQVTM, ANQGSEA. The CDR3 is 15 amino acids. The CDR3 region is CSVELLAGGLMTQYF. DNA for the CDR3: TGCAGCGTTGAATTACTAGCGGGAGGGTTGATGACCCAGTACTTC.

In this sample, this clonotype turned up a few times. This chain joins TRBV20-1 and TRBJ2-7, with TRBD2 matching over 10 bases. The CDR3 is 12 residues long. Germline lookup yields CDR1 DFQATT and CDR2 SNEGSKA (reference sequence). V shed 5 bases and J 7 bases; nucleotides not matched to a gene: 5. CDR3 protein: CSAPGLAREQYF. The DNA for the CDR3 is TGCAGTGCTCCGGGACTAGCGCGAGAGCAGTACTTC.

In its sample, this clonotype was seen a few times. CDR3 in DNA: TGTGCCAGCAGCCAAGGGGTGTGGCTAGCGGGGGAAGAGACCCAGTACTTC. Residues: CASSQGVWLAGEETQYF. The V and J genes are TRBV4-2 and TRBJ2-5; 10 positions agree with TRBD2. CDR1 LGHNA and CDR2 YNFKEQ come from the germline V gene. This CDR3 region has 17 residues. The ends lost 1 base at V and 3 bases at J; junction bases unmatched: 8.

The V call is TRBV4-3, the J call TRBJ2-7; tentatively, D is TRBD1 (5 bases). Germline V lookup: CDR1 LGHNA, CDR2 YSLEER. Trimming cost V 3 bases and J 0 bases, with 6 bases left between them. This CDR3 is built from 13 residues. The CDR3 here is CASSQDNSYEQYF. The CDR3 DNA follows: TGCGCCAGCAGCCAGGACAACTCCTACGAGCAGTACTTC.

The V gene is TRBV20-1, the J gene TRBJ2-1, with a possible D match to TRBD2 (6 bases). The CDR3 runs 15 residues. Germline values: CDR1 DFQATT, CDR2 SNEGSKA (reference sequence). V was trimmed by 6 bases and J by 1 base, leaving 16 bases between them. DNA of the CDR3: TGCAGTGCCCCTCTACTAGCCACATCCTACAATGAGCAGTTCTTC. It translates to CSAPLLATSYNEQFF.

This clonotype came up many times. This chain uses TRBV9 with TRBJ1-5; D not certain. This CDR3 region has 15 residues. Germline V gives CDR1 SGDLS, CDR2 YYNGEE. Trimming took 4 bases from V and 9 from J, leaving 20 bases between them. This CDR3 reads CASSTTGSPRRPQHF. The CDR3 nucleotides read TGTGCCAGCAGCACCACCGGGTCCCCAAGGCGGCCCCAGCATTTT.

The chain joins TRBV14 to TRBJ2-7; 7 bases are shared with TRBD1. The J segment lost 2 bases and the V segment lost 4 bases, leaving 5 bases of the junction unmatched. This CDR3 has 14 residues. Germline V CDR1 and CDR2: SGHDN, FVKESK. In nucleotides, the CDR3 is TGTGCCAGCAGCCCAGACAGGGCCACCTACGAGCAGTACTTC. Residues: CASSPDRATYEQYF.

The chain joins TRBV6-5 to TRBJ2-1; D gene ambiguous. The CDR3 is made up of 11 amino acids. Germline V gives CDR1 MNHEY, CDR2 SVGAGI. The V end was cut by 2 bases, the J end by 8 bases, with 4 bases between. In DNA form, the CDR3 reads TGTGCCAGCAGTTACCCGGATGAGCAGTTCTTC. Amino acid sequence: CASSYPDEQFF.

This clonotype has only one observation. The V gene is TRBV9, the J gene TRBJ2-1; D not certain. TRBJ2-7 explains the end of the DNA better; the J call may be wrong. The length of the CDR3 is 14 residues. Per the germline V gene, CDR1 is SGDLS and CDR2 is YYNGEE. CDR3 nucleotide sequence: TGTGCCAGCAGCGTAGGTAGCTCCTACAATGAGCAGTACTTC. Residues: CASSVGSSYNEQYF.

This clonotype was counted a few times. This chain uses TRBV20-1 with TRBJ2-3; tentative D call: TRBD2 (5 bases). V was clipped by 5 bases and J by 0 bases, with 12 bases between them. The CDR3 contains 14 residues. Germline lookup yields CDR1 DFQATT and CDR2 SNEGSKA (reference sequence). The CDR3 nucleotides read TGCAGTGCTGAAAGCGGATCTAGCACAGATACGCAGTATTTT. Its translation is CSAESGSSTDTQYF.

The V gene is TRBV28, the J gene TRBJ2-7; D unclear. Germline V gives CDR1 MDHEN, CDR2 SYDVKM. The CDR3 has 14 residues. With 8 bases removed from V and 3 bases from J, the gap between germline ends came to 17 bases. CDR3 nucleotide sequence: TGTGCCAGCGGTGGCCACCAGACCTACTACGAGCAGTACTTC. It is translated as CASGGHQTYYEQYF.

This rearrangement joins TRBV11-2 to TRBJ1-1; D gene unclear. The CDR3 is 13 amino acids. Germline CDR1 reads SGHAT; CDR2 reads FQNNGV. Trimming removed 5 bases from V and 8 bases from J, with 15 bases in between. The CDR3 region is CASSPGDWPEAFF. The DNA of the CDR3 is TGTGCCAGCAGCCCGGGCGATTGGCCCGAAGCTTTCTTT.